The clone carrying this TCR beta chain was detected only once. Its matching antigen is unknown. The V gene lost 8 bases and the J gene lost 6 bases, with 20 bases spanning the gap. In germline, CDR1 is MRHNA, CDR2 SNTAGT. The CDR3 is made up of 14 amino acids. The sample is drawn from a study of OX40 agonist ivuxolimab in advanced cancers. As for the study in general: The diagnoses of dose-escalation patients were hepatocellular carcinoma, melanoma, renal cell or head and neck cancer. Study observations and caveats: Also showing low normalized T-cell clonal expansion were some of the nonresponders.

Autoimmune disease history or systemic immunosuppression meant exclusion. The study sampled blood at baseline, cycle 4 day 1, and cycle 7 day 1. The data were produced by immunoSEQ multiplex PCR, yet TCRdb's version contains in-frame clones alone and is incomplete. The repertoire has more than 45,000 clones, 80% to 90% of them found once; the top ten carry under 9.5%. The sequencing here drew on CD4+ or CD8+ T cells sorted from blood, taken in a trial of the OX40 agonist ivuxolimab. The chain joins TRBV6-4 to TRBJ2-7; D is unclear. This sequence originates from an adult with an advanced solid tumor such as melanoma, head and neck, liver or kidney cancer. The CDR3 DNA reads TGTGCCAGCGTCGCGGCAGGCCTTCAGTGCGAGCAGTACTTC. It codes for CASVAAGLQCEQYF.